These 7 T cell receptor beta chains were sequenced from one sample in a study of vaccination and CD4 T cells after COVID-19. Treatment here: approximately nine-day PBMC culture with coronavirus spike peptide pools or control peptides (ViraFEST assay). The Oncomine TCR Beta short-read assay generated sequence data from the DNA of cultured CD4+ T cells. TCRdb re-derived calls from the PCR reads in MiXCR, one entry per CDR3 protein. The data contain 10,000 or so distinct CDR3 sequences, 66% of them singletons. Their antigens remain unidentified. The sample consisted of CD4+ T cells from blood, cultured in vitro. These receptors were collected from a human donor who had recovered from COVID-19.

V gene TRBV19 combines with J gene TRBJ1-5; D is possibly TRBD1 (5 bases). V lost 4 bases, J lost 4 bases, and 11 bases lay in between. Per germline, CDR1 LNHDA and CDR2 SQIVND (reference sequence). The CDR3 is 14 amino acids. The CDR3 sequence is CASSRDSQNQPQHF. The CDR3 nucleotides read TGTGCCAGTAGTAGAGACAGCCAGAATCAGCCCCAGCATTTT. Looking up the rest from reference TRBV19 and TRBJ1-5 gives the full variable domain: DGGITQSPKYLFRKEGQNVTLSCEQNLNHDAMYWYRQDPGQGLRLIYYSQIVNDFQKGDIAEGYSVSREKKESFPLTVTSAQKNPTAFYLCASSRDSQNQPQHFGDGTRLSIL.

The J gene is TRBJ2-7, the V gene TRBV24-1; D gene unclear. The CDR3 is 13 amino acids. V dropped 11 bases and J dropped 2 bases, with 15 bases sitting between them. Germline V gene data show CDR1 as KGHDR and CDR2 as SFDVKD. CDR3 bases: TGTGCCATCCCGGAACGGAGACCCTACGAGCAGTACTTC. It yields the protein CAIPERRPYEQYF.

This clonotype occurred a few times. The chain carries TRBV20-1 and TRBJ1-1; possible D gene TRBD1, 5 bases. The germline CDR1 and CDR2 sequences are DFQATT and SNEGSKA (reference sequence). The CDR3 spans 14 residues. Trimming stripped 5 bases from V and 5 bases from J, with 18 bases between. The chain's CDR3 is CSALRGGEKTEAFF. The CDR3 DNA is TGCAGTGCTCTCCGCGGGGGAGAAAAAACTGAAGCTTTCTTT.

This clonotype was found a few times. For the CDR3, the DNA is TGTGCCAGCAGTTATGCGCCCGAGGGCGCTCCCAACGAGCAGTACTTC. Protein sequence: CASSYAPEGAPNEQYF. This chain connects TRBV6-5 to TRBJ2-7; TRBD2 is a possible D gene (5 bases). CDR3 size: 16 residues. With 3 bases removed from V and 5 bases from J, the gap between germline ends came to 20 bases. Germline values: CDR1 MNHEY, CDR2 SVGAGI.

This clonotype was seen only a few times. In DNA, the CDR3 is TGTGCCAGCAGTTTTGGGACAGGGGGAAACTATGGCTACACCTTC. Translating gives CASSFGTGGNYGYTF. The gene calls are TRBV27 and TRBJ1-2; TRBD1 matches at 11 bases. This CDR3 comprises 15 residues. Germline V CDR1 and CDR2: MNHEY, SMNVEV (reference sequence). V lost 3 bases, J lost 2 bases, and 2 bases stayed unmatched.

This clonotype appeared a single time. This chain connects TRBV27 to TRBJ1-6, with D maybe TRBD1 (5 bases). This CDR3 is 15 amino acids long. Trimming took 5 bases from V and 7 from J, leaving 15 bases between them. Germline assignment: CDR1 MNHEY and CDR2 SMNVEV (reference sequence). The CDR3 DNA reads TGTGCCAGCAGTCCCCGGGGGGGTAACAATTCACCCCTCCACTTT. Translated, it gives CASSPRGGNNSPLHF.

Worth noting for this clonotype: Its ends do not fully match the called genes, so a read error is possible. The V call is TRBV20-1, the J call TRBJ2-2, with 10 bases aligning to TRBD2. This CDR3 comprises 16 residues. CDR1 is DFQATT, CDR2 SNEGSKA, per germline (reference sequence). As DNA, the CDR3 is TGCAGTGCTAGTAAGCGGGGGGGATCGAACACCGGGGAGCCGTTTTTT. Protein sequence: CSASKRGGSNTGEPFF.